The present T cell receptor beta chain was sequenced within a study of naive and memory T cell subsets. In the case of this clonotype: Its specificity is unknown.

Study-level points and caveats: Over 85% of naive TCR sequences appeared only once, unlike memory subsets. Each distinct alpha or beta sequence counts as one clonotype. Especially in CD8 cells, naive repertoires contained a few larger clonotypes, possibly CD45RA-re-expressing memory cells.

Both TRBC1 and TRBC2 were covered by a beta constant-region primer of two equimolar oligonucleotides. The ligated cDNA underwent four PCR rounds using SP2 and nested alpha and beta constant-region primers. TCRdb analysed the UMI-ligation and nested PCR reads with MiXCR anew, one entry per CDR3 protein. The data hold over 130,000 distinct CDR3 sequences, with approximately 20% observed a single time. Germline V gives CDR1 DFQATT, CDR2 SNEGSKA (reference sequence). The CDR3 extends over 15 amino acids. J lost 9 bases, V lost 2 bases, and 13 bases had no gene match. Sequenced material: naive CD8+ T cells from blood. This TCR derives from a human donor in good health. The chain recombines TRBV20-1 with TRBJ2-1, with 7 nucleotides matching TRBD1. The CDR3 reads CSARKSGTEYGEQFF. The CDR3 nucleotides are TGCAGTGCTAGAAAATCCGGGACAGAATACGGTGAGCAGTTCTTC.